One sample yielded the 7 T cell receptor beta chains listed below, sequenced in a study of blood T cell repertoires in COVID-19. Produced via immunoSEQ multiplex PCR; TCRdb's table is partial and in-frame only. The repertoire holds roughly 230,000 clones, with more than 75% as singletons. The sample was PBMCs or T cells enriched from blood (not recorded which). The receptor source for this set is a man younger than 45 in a cohort exposed to, infected with or recovered from COVID-19 (not recorded which).

This clone was seen just once. The chain carries TRBV6-5 and TRBJ2-7; 10 bases fit TRBD2. Trimming took 2 bases from V and 6 from J; bases not matched to a gene: 4. This CDR3 contains 14 residues. Germline CDR1 and CDR2: MNHEY and SVGAGI. The CDR3 protein is CASSYAAGGREQYF. The CDR3 nucleotides read TGTGCCAGCAGTTACGCAGCGGGAGGGCGCGAGCAGTACTTC.

The V and J genes are TRBV4-2 and TRBJ2-7; possible D gene TRBD1, 6 bases. This CDR3 contains 15 residues. The V and J ends lost 4 bases and 1 base respectively, with 14 bases between them. The V gene's germline CDR1 is LGHNA and CDR2 YNFKEQ. This CDR3 reads CASSLHRAQSYEQYF. The CDR3, as DNA: TGTGCCAGCAGCCTTCACAGGGCCCAATCCTACGAGCAGTACTTC.

The gene calls are TRBV5-4 and TRBJ2-1; TRBD2 aligns across 8 bases. This CDR3 region has 15 residues. V trimming: 1 base; J trimming: 7 bases; junction bases outside the gene matches: 7. From germline, CDR1 is SGHNT and CDR2 YYREEE (reference sequence). DNA for the CDR3: TGTGCCAGCAGCTTGAAGCGGGAGAGTATGAATGAGCAGTTCTTC. Amino acid sequence: CASSLKRESMNEQFF.

This chain links TRBV5-1 with TRBJ1-6; TRBD1 is a possible D gene (5 bases). The germline V and J ends were trimmed by 0 bases and 5 bases, with 9 bases remaining between them. Germline CDR1 SGHRS, CDR2 YFSETQ. The CDR3 totals 15 residues. CDR3 protein: CASSLGQRNNSPLHF. CDR3 DNA: TGCGCCAGCAGCTTGGGACAGAGGAATAATTCACCCCTCCACTTT.

This clone was detected a few times. The rearrangement uses TRBV7-2 and TRBJ2-2; 13 bases are a match to TRBD2. This CDR3 is 17 amino acids long. The trim removed 5 bases at V and 7 bases at J, leaving 10 bases unmatched. Germline V gene data show CDR1 as SGHTA and CDR2 as FQGNSA. The CDR3 reads CASSPRTSGRLGGELFF. In nucleotides, the CDR3 is TGTGCCAGCAGCCCCCGGACTAGCGGGAGACTTGGCGGGGAGCTGTTTTTT.

This chain connects TRBV28 to TRBJ2-2; D gene unclear. The CDR3 loop spans 12 amino acids. Trimming stripped 3 bases from V and 7 bases from J, with 6 bases between. Germline V gene sequence: CDR1 MDHEN, CDR2 SYDVKM. CDR3 nucleotide sequence: TGTGCCAGCAGTTTCACTATCGGGGAGCTGTTTTTT. This gives the protein CASSFTIGELFF.

A single count supports this clone. The DNA of the CDR3 is TGTGCCAGCAGACAAAGGGCGGGGGGCCAGAACACTGAAGCTTTCTTT. It yields the protein CASRQRAGGQNTEAFF. The chain joins TRBV11-2 to TRBJ1-1; D may be TRBD1 (6 bases). V lost 6 bases, J lost 1 base, and 18 bases lay in between. CDR1 is SGHAT, CDR2 FQNNGV, per germline. The CDR3 length is 16 residues. Complete variable domain (other parts from reference TRBV11-2 and TRBJ1-1): EAGVAQSPRYKIIEKRQSVAFWCNPISGHATLYWYQQILGQGPKLLIQFQNNGVVDDSQLPKDRFSAERLKGVDSTLKIQPAKLEDSAVYLCASRQRAGGQNTEAFFGQGTRLTVV.